This TCR beta chain was observed in a study of cytomegalovirus exposure and HLA in healthy donors (dated by TCRdb to the late 2010s). For the wider study: An earlier analysis of around 600 of the donors reported 250 to 350 Gb of sequence data and roughly 110 million unique TCR beta sequences from about 180 million T cells. An early release covering 500 to 750 HLA-typed donors comprised about 300 gigabases of sequencing data and 85 million to 100 million unique TCR sequences. Of the roughly 410 genotyped donors, less than 90% were placed in the genetic ancestry cluster associated with self-reported Caucasian donors. The study aimed to test whether cataloging public T cell receptors could reveal signatures of past pathogen exposure. The study used immunosequencing to profile the T cell repertoires of 670 or so subjects and linked those repertoires to cytomegalovirus serostatus. Along with the roughly 710-subject first cohort, a separate validation cohort of around 120 different subjects was used. To predict cytomegalovirus infection status, the study combined high-throughput TCR immunosequencing, statistical association of individual TCRs with disease status, and machine learning. A later analysis re-analyzed previously published TCR beta repertoires from approximately 700 donors and added high-resolution HLA genotyping to study TCR occurrence patterns. Rather than using new phenotypic data, the later analysis identified candidate immune exposures from TCR beta sequences and from how often those sequences occurred across donors. An earlier analysis of fewer than 750 of the donors used high-throughput TCR beta sequencing to judge whether each TCR beta V gene segment behaved as functional or pseudogenic. Donor age, sex, ethnicity and CMV serostatus were collected together with the repertoire data. In a later genetic analysis, genome-wide SNP genotypes for about 55% of the roughly 700 donors were used, and that subset was treated as a discovery cohort. Every repertoire in the discovery cohort had been generated on one and the same sequencing platform. HLA typing included class I and class II loci at four-digit resolution. The number of typed donors differed by locus: about 620-640 for A, B, C, DRB1 and DQB1; some 540 for DQA1; around 610 for DPA1; and roughly 490 for DPB1. Because of strong linkage in the cohort, five DR-DQ haplotypes were treated as single units for association and clustering. Among about 400 genotyped donors of the cohort, an average of approximately 200,000 unique TCR beta nucleotide sequences was sequenced per donor, of which about 18% were non-productive.

The research as a whole found: The classifier was reported to diagnose cytomegalovirus status with high specificity and sensitivity in both the original cohort and the validation cohort. According to a later analysis, TCR association rates differed among HLA loci, with DRB1 alleles showing the most associated TCRs and HLA-C alleles showing the fewest. The earlier analysis of some 540 of the donors excluded 15 to 20 rarely observed V segments, including chromosome 9 orphons, because counts were too low. The authors suggested that the approach could potentially be generalized to other disease states and immunological phenotypes. In a later genetic analysis, fewer N-insertions in productive TCRs were reported among donors in an Asian-associated ancestry cluster than the 666-donor mean. Three of the identified cytomegalovirus-associated TCR beta chains were confirmed in vitro to be specific for cytomegalovirus antigens. According to a later analysis, most CMV-associated TCR beta chains appeared to be HLA-restricted, and the HLA associations seemed to be driven largely by CMV exposure. At a false discovery rate of 0.05, a later analysis linked some 18,000 TCR beta sequences to specific HLA alleles. In the study, some 160 TCR beta chains were listed as associated with cytomegalovirus. Because some donors lacked HLA typing at each locus, the association tests relied only on the typed subset. Broadly in line with IMGT annotations, most TCR beta V segments showed up in productive rearrangements about 87% or about 30% of the time in an earlier analysis of approximately 640 of the donors. The sequencing pipeline was judged likely to have produced a cluster of highly shared sequence variants as a technical artifact. According to a later analysis, parvovirus B19, influenza, CMV and Epstein-Barr virus appeared linked to several top co-occurrence clusters. A further reported finding was that TCR beta sequences accurately predicted the HLA-A and HLA-B alleles for most subjects in the first cohort. When HLA alleles, especially DR and DQ, strongly co-occurred, attributing TCR associations to individual alleles was difficult. An association between a missense DCLRE1C variant and V-gene and J-gene trimming of TCR beta chains was found in a later genetic analysis and replicated in an independent cohort. A later analysis found that HLA-associated TCR beta chains were more clonally expanded and had lower generation probabilities than equally common non-associated chains. For the cohort, immune exposure information was limited to CMV serostatus. The presence/absence analyses assumed that sequencing depth was roughly uniform across donors, and that assumption may not be true. This cohort had only TCR beta chains sequenced, and the lack of alpha or paired-chain data limited which features could be detected. While some public TCRs were present in many individuals, most TCR sequences turned up only very rarely across donors. Linkage disequilibrium might explain the correlated functional status among segregating V segments, but an unknown experimental factor could not be excluded.

Libraries were made using the immunoSEQ multiplex PCR assay. The multiplex PCR relied on a mix of 60 forward primers for TCR Vbeta segments and 13 reverse primers for TCR Jbeta segments. A multiplex PCR assay on genomic DNA amplified the CDR3 region of rearranged TCR beta genes. Amplified TCR beta libraries were sequenced as 87-base-pair reads on the Illumina HiSeq System. As for the original processing: A later analysis tallied around 87 million unique TCR beta chains across the 600 to 700 repertoires, and some 10 million of those chains were shared by two or more donors. A nearest-neighbor algorithm error-corrected the raw reads and collapsed the reads into unique sequences, merging closely related sequences to remove PCR and sequencing errors. CDR3 sequences were aligned to IMGT reference sequences to assign V, D and J gene segments. For a sequence to be retained, at least a six-nucleotide match to both a V gene segment and a J gene segment was required. A rearrangement was called productive if the CDR3 had no stop codons and remained in frame with V and J, and every other rearrangement was called non-productive. Following IMGT convention, CDR3 was defined as the stretch from the second conserved V-encoded cysteine up to the conserved J-encoded phenylalanine. Sequences without an unambiguous match to a single V gene segment were excluded from the earlier analysis of a few hundred of the donors. An earlier analysis of a few hundred of the donors called V segments functional above 56.7% productive rearrangements and segregating when the between-donor standard deviation exceeded 5%. A statistical classification framework was developed to diagnose cytomegalovirus status using the catalog of TCR beta chain sequences. In a later analysis, TCR nucleotide sequences were compared against IMGT/GENE-DB human TR gene sequences so that V and J genes could be assigned. The TCRdist pipeline was used in a later analysis to assign CDR3 sequences and most-parsimonious VDJ recombination scenarios. A later analysis defined each TCR beta chain by its CDR3 amino acid sequence plus V-gene family, and excluded reads lacking a unique V-gene family. In a later analysis, 500 to 700 highly shared, low-generation-probability nucleotide sequences were removed to address suspected cross-contamination and a sequencing artifact. In a later analysis, a clonal expansion index was calculated for each public chain from normalized within-repertoire ranks of inferred template counts. In a later analysis, generation probabilities were computed with a VDJ recombination model fitted to out-of-frame rearrangements, and the resulting probabilities were checked against IGoR. Hypergeometric tests were used in a later analysis to score TCR-TCR, TCR-HLA and TCR-CMV co-occurrence, with a repertoire-size bias correction applied to the TCR pairs. False discovery rates were estimated in a later analysis by permuting HLA or CMV assignments 20 times. A later analysis grouped co-occurring TCRs with DBSCAN, adding TCRdist sequence similarity when clustering within HLA-allele-positive subsets. Co-occurrence clustering excluded repertoires with fewer than 30,000 or more than 120,000 public chains, plus five with anomalous nucleotide sharing. TCRdb carries this immuneACCESS record with in-frame sequences only. Its versions omit some clonotypes, under half of them owing to an unresolved V gene in the studies checked, with the rest unexplained. The V and J calls and the clone size are those of that table, but D and trimming were determined from the DNA. The sample has 50,000 to 65,000 clones on record, approximately 86% of them singletons. Roughly 3.2% of the sample is taken by the ten largest.

About this clone: Its antigen has not been determined. Base qualities were left out, and no much larger clone turns up one base away.

In total, 500 to 700 healthy bone marrow donors made up the cohort. Cohort members were all nominally healthy when sampled, although unrecorded immune exposures were likely present. The donor tested CMV seronegative, placing the donor among the roughly 350 seronegative members of the cohort. Every donor gave a peripheral blood sample, and the peripheral blood mononuclear cells from that sample were used for TCR beta sequencing. The Qiagen DNeasy Blood Extraction Kit was used to extract genomic DNA from the blood cell samples. The clonotype was recovered from a woman aged 18-30 years in good health and CMV-seronegative. Sequencing was done on a sample of PBMCs.

The DNA reads as follows: TGTGCCAGCAGCCCGGTGGGGGGGCAAGCCGGGGAGCTGTTTTTT. Translated, this gives CASSPVGGQAGELFF. This chain joins TRBV7-2 to TRBJ2-2; tentative D gene TRBD2, with 7 bases matching. In the germline V gene, CDR1 corresponds to SGHTA and CDR2 to FQGNSA. Relative to germline, V is 5 bases shorter and J is 6 bases shorter, with 16 bases between their ends. Its CDR3 holds 15 amino acids, cysteine through phenylalanine. Kept here is only the CDR3 DNA, which spans 45 bases and is read in frame from base 1. The CDR3 plus the reference TRBV7-2 and TRBJ2-2 genes for the other parts give the full variable domain: GAGVSQSPSNKVTEKGKDVELRCDPISGHTALYWYRQSLGQGLEFLIYFQGNSAPDKSGLPSDRFSAERTGGSVSTLTIQRTQQEDSAVYLCASSPVGGQAGELFFGEGSRLTVL.